The source of this T cell receptor beta chain is a study of shared clonotypes between healthy human individuals. The protocol was immunoSEQ multiplex PCR, while the TCRdb copy is restricted to in-frame clones and leaves out a portion. The table shows hundreds of thousands of clones, with less than 80% occurring only once. General study findings and limits: Few donors limited the genetic and exposure-history diversity represented. Across a handful of donors, naive CD4 shared 5% to 6.5%, naive CD8 over 3%, memory CD4 more than 2%, memory CD8 about 0.4%.

The CDR3 runs 16 residues. Per germline, CDR1 SGHRS and CDR2 YFSETQ. V trimming: 0 bases; J trimming: 7 bases; junction bases outside the gene matches: 12. This clone was recorded a few times. Its cognate antigen is unknown. The chain has TRBV5-1 and TRBJ2-5; the match to TRBD2 covers 7 bases. Sequences were obtained from memory CD4+ T cells sorted from blood. The sample's subset: CD45RA-negative fraction. The clonotype comes from a woman between 25 and 40 years old in good health. The CDR3 bases are TGCGCCAGCAGCTTGGTTTCTAGCGGCGGCAAGAGGACCCAGTACTTC. Its protein is CASSLVSSGGKRTQYF.